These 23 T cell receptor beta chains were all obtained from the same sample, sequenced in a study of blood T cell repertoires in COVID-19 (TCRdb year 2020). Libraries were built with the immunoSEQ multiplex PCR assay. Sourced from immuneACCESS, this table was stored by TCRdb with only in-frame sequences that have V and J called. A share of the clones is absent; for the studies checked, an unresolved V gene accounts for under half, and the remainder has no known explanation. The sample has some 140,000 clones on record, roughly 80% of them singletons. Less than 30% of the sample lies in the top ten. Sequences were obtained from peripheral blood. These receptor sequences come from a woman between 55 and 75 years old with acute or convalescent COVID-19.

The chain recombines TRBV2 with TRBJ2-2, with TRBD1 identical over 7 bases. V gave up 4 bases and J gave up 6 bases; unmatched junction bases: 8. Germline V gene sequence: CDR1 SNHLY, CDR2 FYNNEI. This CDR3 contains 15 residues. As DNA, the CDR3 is TGTGCCAGCAGTGGACAGGGTTTGGGTTCCGGGGAGCTGTTTTTT. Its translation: CASSGQGLGSGELFF. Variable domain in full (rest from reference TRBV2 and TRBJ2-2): EPEVTQTPSHQVTQMGQEVILRCVPISNHLYFYWYRQILGQKVEFLVSFYNNEISEKSEIFDDQFSVERPDGSNFTLKIRSTKLEDSAMYFCASSGQGLGSGELFFGEGSRLTVL.

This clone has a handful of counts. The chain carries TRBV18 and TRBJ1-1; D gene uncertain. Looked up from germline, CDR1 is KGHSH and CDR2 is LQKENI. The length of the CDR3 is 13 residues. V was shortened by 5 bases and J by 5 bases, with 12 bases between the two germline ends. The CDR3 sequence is CASSAGSQTEAFF. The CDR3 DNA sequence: TGTGCCAGCTCAGCCGGGTCGCAAACTGAAGCTTTCTTT.

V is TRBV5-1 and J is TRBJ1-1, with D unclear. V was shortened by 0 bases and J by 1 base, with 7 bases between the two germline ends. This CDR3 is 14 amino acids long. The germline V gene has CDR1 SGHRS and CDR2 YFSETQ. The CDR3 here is CASSLGGKNTEAFF. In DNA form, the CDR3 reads TGCGCCAGCAGCTTGGGAGGGAAGAACACTGAAGCTTTCTTT.

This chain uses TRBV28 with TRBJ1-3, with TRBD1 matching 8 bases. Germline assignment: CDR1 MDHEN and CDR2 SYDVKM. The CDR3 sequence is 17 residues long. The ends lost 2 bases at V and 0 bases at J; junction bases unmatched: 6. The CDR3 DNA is TGTGCCAGCAGTTTAACCGGGACAGGTCGCTCTGGAAACACCATATATTTT. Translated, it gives CASSLTGTGRSGNTIYF.

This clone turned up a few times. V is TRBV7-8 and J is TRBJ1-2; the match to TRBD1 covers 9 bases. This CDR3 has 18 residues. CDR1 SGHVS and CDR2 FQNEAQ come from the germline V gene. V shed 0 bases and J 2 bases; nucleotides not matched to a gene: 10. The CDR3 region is CASSLATLGDRGNYGYTF. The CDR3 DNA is TGTGCCAGCAGCTTAGCCACTTTGGGAGACAGGGGGAACTATGGCTACACCTTC.

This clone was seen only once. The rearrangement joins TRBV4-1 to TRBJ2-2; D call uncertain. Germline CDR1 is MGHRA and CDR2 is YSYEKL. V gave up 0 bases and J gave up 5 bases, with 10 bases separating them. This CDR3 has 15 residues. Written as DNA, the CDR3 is TGCGCCAGCAGCCAAGAGACTTTACTGACCGGGGAGCTGTTTTTT. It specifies CASSQETLLTGELFF.

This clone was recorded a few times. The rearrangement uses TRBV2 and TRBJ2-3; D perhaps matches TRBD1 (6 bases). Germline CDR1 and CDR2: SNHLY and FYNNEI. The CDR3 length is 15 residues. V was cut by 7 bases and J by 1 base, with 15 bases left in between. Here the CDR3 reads CASKGTLSRTDTQYF. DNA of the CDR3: TGTGCCAGCAAGGGGACACTTTCTCGCACAGATACGCAGTATTTT.

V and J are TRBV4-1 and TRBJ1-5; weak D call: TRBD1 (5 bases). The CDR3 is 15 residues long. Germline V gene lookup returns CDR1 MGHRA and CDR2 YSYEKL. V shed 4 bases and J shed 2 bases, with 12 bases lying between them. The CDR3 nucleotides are TGCGCCAGCAGCCCTCAGGAACAGGGCAATCAGCCCCAGCATTTT. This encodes CASSPQEQGNQPQHF.

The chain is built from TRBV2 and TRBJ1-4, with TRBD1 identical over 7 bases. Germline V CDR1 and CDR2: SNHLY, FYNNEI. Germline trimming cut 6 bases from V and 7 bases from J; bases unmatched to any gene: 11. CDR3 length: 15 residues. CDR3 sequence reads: CASRVTRQGTEKLFF. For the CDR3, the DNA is TGTGCCAGCAGAGTGACTAGACAGGGTACTGAAAAACTGTTTTTT.

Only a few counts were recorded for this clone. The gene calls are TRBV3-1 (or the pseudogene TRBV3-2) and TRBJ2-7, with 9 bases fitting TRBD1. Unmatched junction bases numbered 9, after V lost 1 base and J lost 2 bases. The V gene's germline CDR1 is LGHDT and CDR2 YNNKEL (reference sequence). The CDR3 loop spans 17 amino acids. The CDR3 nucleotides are TGTGCCAGCAGCCAAGGGACAGGGGACTACAATCCCTACGAGCAGTACTTC. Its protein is CASSQGTGDYNPYEQYF.

For the CDR3, the DNA is TGTGCCAGCAGTTCTTTCTCGGGAAACACCATATATTTT. As protein: CASSSFSGNTIYF. V and J are TRBV11-2 and TRBJ1-3; D remains unclear. This CDR3 has 13 residues. V lost 6 bases and J 4 bases, leaving 10 bases between the germline ends. Germline CDR1 reads SGHAT; CDR2 reads FQNNGV.

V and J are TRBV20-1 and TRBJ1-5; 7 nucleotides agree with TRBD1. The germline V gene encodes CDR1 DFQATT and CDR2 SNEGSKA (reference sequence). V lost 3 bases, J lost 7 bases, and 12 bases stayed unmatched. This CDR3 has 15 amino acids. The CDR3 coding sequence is TGCAGTGCTAGTCCTCAGGGGGTAGCGGGACAGCCCCAGCATTTT. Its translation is CSASPQGVAGQPQHF.

The CDR3 bases are TGTGCCAGCAGTAGATATGGGGACACCTACGAGCAGTACGTC. Encoded protein: CASSRYGDTYEQYV. The chain carries TRBV6-2 or TRBV6-3 and TRBJ2-7; possible D gene TRBD1, 6 bases. V was clipped by 5 bases and J by 2 bases, with 13 bases between them. The germline V gene encodes CDR1 MNHEY and CDR2 SVGEGT. This CDR3 comprises 14 residues.

The CDR3 region has the DNA TGTGCCAGTAGTATCGGACCTACCAGGGGGGGCTACACCTTC. Translating gives CASSIGPTRGGYTF. The rearrangement uses TRBV19 and TRBJ1-2, with TRBD1 matching over 7 bases. Germline-derived CDR1 and CDR2 are LNHDA and SQIVND (reference sequence). The CDR3 covers 14 residues. V was pared by 3 bases and J by 8 bases, with 9 bases of the junction left unmatched.

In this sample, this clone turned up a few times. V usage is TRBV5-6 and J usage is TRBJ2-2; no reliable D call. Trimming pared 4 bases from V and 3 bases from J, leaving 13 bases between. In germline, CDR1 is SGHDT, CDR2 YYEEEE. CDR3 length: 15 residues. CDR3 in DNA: TGTGCCAGCAGCCCCGGCAGGTTTCACACCGGGGAGCTGTTTTTT. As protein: CASSPGRFHTGELFF.

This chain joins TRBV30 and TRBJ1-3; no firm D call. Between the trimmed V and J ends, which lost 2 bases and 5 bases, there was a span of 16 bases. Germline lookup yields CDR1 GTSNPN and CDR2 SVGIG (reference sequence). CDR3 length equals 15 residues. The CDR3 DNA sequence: TGTGCCTGGAGTCCTCAAGGGAGTTTGAGAAACACCATATATTTT. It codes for CAWSPQGSLRNTIYF.

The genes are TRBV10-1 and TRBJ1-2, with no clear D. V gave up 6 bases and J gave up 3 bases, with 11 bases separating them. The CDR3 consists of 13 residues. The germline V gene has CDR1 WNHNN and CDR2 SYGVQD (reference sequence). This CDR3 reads CASSVTRDYGYTF. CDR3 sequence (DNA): TGCGCCAGCAGCGTTACGCGCGACTATGGCTACACCTTC.

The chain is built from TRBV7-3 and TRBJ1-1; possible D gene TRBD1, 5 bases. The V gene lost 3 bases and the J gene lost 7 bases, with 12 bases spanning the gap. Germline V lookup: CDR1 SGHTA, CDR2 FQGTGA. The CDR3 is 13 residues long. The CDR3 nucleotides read TGTGCCAGCAGCTTCGGACATACCTTTGAAGCTTTCTTT. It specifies CASSFGHTFEAFF.

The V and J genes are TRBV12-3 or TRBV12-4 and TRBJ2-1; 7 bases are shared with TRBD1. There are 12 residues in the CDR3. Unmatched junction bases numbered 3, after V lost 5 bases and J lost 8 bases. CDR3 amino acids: CASSNDRDEQFF. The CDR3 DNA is TGTGCCAGCAGTAATGACAGGGATGAGCAGTTCTTC.

CDR3 in amino acids: CASGGGTSTDTQYF. DNA for the CDR3: TGCGCCAGCGGCGGGGGGACTAGCACAGATACGCAGTATTTT. V gene TRBV5-1 combines with J gene TRBJ2-3; 8 positions match TRBD2. Germline V gene sequence: CDR1 SGHRS, CDR2 YFSETQ. The junction had 4 bases not matched to a gene; V was cut back by 7 bases and J by 0 bases. The CDR3 contains 14 residues. The full variable domain, rest sourced from reference TRBV5-1 and TRBJ2-3, is KAGVTQTPRYLIKTRGQQVTLSCSPISGHRSVSWYQQTPGQGLQFLFEYFSETQRNKGNFPGRFSGRQFSNSRSEMNVSTLELGDSALYLCASGGGTSTDTQYFGPGTRLTVL.

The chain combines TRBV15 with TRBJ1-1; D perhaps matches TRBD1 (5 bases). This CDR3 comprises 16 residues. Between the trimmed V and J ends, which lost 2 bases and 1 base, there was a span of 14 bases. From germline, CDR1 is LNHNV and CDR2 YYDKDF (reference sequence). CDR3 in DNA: TGTGCCACCAGCAGACCGATCCGGGGGAGGAACACTGAAGCTTTCTTT. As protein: CATSRPIRGRNTEAFF.

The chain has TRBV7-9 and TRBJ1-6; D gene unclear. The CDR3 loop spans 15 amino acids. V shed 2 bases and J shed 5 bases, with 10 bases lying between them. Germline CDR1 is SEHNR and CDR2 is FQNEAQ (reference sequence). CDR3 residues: CASSLFTQDNSPLHF. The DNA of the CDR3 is TGTGCCAGCAGCTTATTTACGCAGGATAATTCACCCCTCCACTTT.

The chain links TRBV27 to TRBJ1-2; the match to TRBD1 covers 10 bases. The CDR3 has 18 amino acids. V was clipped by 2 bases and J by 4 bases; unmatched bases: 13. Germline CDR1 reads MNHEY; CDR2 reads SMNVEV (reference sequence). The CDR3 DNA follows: TGTGCCAGCAGTTTAGCGCCCATCCGACAGGGGGCCGGCTATGGCTACACCTTC. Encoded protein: CASSLAPIRQGAGYGYTF.